Below, 8 T cell receptor beta chains from the same sample are listed, as sequenced in a study of cytomegalovirus exposure and HLA in healthy donors. In the PCR, 60 Vbeta and 13 Jbeta primers were used. Here immunoSEQ multiplex PCR was the method, and the copy in TCRdb shows in-frame clones only, minus some. This sample has 150,000 or so clones; 75% to 80% occur once, and the top ten carry around 1%. Sequenced sample: PBMCs. The receptors stem from a woman aged 50 to 60 in good health and CMV-seropositive.

This clone was detected only a few times. The genes are TRBV28 and TRBJ1-2; 7 nucleotides agree with TRBD1. Germline V CDR1 and CDR2: MDHEN, SYDVKM. Trimming at V came to 6 bases and at J to 7 bases, leaving 8 bases not matched to a gene. This CDR3 is built from 13 residues. The CDR3, as DNA: TGTGCCAGCAGCCAAAACAGGGGTGGTGGCTACACCTTC. This translates into CASSQNRGGGYTF.

As for this clone: This sample includes further DNA sequences coding for the same CDR3. The chain joins TRBV27 to TRBJ1-2; 8 bases match TRBD1. J lost 5 bases, V lost 2 bases, and 1 base had no gene match. The CDR3 sequence is 13 residues long. Germline-derived CDR1 and CDR2 are MNHEY and SMNVEV (reference sequence). This CDR3 reads CASSLRQGYGYTF. CDR3 DNA: TGTGCCAGCAGTTTAAGACAGGGGTATGGCTACACCTTC.

V and J are TRBV7-3 and TRBJ2-1; tentative D call: TRBD2 (5 bases). The CDR3 has 15 amino acids. Trimming took 5 bases from V and 8 from J, leaving 19 bases between them. Looked up from germline, CDR1 is SGHTA and CDR2 is FQGTGA. The CDR3: CASSRLATSADEQFF. The CDR3 DNA follows: TGTGCCAGCAGCCGTCTAGCCACAAGTGCCGATGAGCAGTTCTTC.

This chain links TRBV7-9 with TRBJ1-2, with no clear D. The CDR3 consists of 16 residues. Germline V lookup: CDR1 SEHNR, CDR2 FQNEAQ (reference sequence). Trimming stripped 1 base from V and 3 bases from J, with 15 bases between. CDR3 DNA sequence: TGTGCCAGCAGCTTAGGGATGGAGGAGATGGACTATGGCTACACCTTC. Translated: CASSLGMEEMDYGYTF.

This chain joins TRBV6-5 and TRBJ2-2; D not resolved. The CDR3 totals 14 residues. Germline-derived CDR1 and CDR2 are MNHEY and SVGAGI. With 6 bases removed from V and 0 bases from J, the gap between germline ends came to 8 bases. Here the CDR3 reads CASRSIANTGELFF. The CDR3 nucleotides read TGTGCCAGCAGGTCCATTGCGAACACCGGGGAGCTGTTTTTT.

The chain couples TRBV19 to TRBJ1-5; no clear D gene. V lost 10 bases to trimming and J lost 0 bases, with 13 bases between them. Germline CDR1 LNHDA, CDR2 SQIVND (reference sequence). The CDR3 has 14 amino acids. The CDR3 bases are TGTGCCACCAAAAACAGATATAGCAATCAGCCCCAGCATTTT. Translation: CATKNRYSNQPQHF.

This chain links TRBV13 with TRBJ1-2, with 8 positions matching TRBD1. Germline loops: CDR1 PRHDT, CDR2 FYEKMQ (reference sequence). The length of the CDR3 is 15 residues. The ends lost 5 bases at V and 4 bases at J; junction bases unmatched: 9. The CDR3 loop is CASSRSDRASYGYTF. The CDR3 DNA reads TGTGCCAGCAGCCGTTCGGACAGGGCGTCCTATGGCTACACCTTC.

The chain couples TRBV29-1 to TRBJ1-5, with 8 bases that match TRBD1. CDR1 is SQVTM and CDR2 is ANQGSEA in the germline V gene. Germline trimming cut 6 bases from V and 0 bases from J; bases unmatched to any gene: 4. The CDR3 sequence is 14 residues long. CDR3 protein: CSVRQGISNQPQHF. The CDR3 region has the DNA TGCAGCGTGCGACAGGGGATTAGCAATCAGCCCCAGCATTTT.